This TCR beta chain was recovered during a study of spatial heterogeneity in lung cancer (dated by TCRdb to about 2019). In the study overall: Beta-chain transcripts were consistently detected in greater numbers than alpha-chain transcripts, which likely reflects a higher abundance of beta-chain transcripts. In tumor regions, TCR transcript counts showed a strong correlation with a T cell transcriptional module score from matched bulk RNA-seq. In the raw uncorrected reads, each unique combination of TCR and UMI appeared on average more than ten times. The study quantitatively compared TCR alpha and beta repertoires across multiple tumor regions, matched nontumor lung and blood in non-small cell lung cancer. Nonsynonymous mutation counts, determined by whole-exome sequencing of tumor tissue, were related to TCR repertoire features. Both alpha and beta chains were TCR-sequenced in samples taken at surgery, namely 220 tumor regions, around 64 matched nontumor lung samples and about 58 PBMC samples.

The paper as a whole reports these results and caveats: Confirming at a functional level the hypothesis that regional TCRs recognize regional mutations was considered to require additional single-cell paired TCR alpha and beta sequencing. The number of expanded intratumoral alpha and beta TCRs correlated with the tumor nonsynonymous mutation count. Estimated TCR-seq coverage of tumor T cells was only around 7.2% for alpha chains and about 12% for beta chains. Counts of ubiquitous and regional expanded TCRs correlated with counts of ubiquitous and regional nonsynonymous mutations, respectively.

The time point label, read with the paper, signifies: sample taken at primary tumor resection. Donors were some 78 patients with early-stage, untreated non-small cell lung cancer from the lung TRACERx cohort. TCR sequencing used whole RNA extracted from tumor and nontumor lung tissue, or from cryopreserved PBMC samples, without cell sorting. Patients were selected for TCR sequencing only if sufficient RNA was available from at least two tumor regions. Tumor and adjacent nontumor lung specimens were reviewed by a lung pathologist before selection. Library preparation employed 5' RACE. The sequencer listed for this sample is NextSeq 500. To allow correction of PCR and sequencing errors, the TCR library protocol tagged every TCR cDNA molecule with a unique molecular identifier. The original pipeline was this. Decombinator tools were used for TCR identification, UMI-based error correction and CDR3 extraction. Expanded TCRs were defined as those above a frequency of 2 per 1,000, corresponding to the top 1% of the tumor frequency distribution. Expanded tumor TCRs were classed as regional if statistically deemed absent (corrected P<0.05) from at least one tumor region, otherwise ubiquitous. Renyi diversity was computed with the R vegan package after each repertoire had been subsampled 100 times to 5,000 TCRs. CDR3 similarity networks were constructed using string-kernel similarity of amino acid triplets, with links drawn between CDR3s whose pairwise similarity was above 0.82. Using fastp trimming at Q25 and MiXCR clonotype assembly, TCRdb reanalyzed the public sequencing data and kept in-frame beta chains. Each entry merges the rows of one CDR3 protein and shows their most common DNA and genes. The V and J calls reflect TCRdb's pipeline rather than the authors' work. The sample table lists approximately 18,000 distinct CDR3 sequences, under 7% of them with a count of one. About a tenth of the sample comes from the top ten.

This clonotype was seen at least ten times. What this receptor recognizes is not known. The sample holds no much larger clone one base away, and base qualities are not on file. CDR1 and CDR2, looked up from the germline V gene (reference sequence), are LNHDA and SQIVND. At the junction V is shortened by 4 bases and J by 3 bases; bases outside the gene matches: 1. There are 13 amino acids in the CDR3, from cysteine to phenylalanine inclusive. The DNA shown is the 39-base CDR3, in frame from base 1. This sample comprised lung tumor tissue, obtained at surgery. Here the chain combines TRBV19 and TRBJ2-3; 7 nucleotides in the junction match TRBD2. The TCR comes from a female donor with early-stage non-small cell lung cancer. Read as DNA, the sequence is TGTGCCAGTAGTAGCGGGAGTACAGATACGCAGTATTTT. Its protein is CASSSGSTDTQYF.